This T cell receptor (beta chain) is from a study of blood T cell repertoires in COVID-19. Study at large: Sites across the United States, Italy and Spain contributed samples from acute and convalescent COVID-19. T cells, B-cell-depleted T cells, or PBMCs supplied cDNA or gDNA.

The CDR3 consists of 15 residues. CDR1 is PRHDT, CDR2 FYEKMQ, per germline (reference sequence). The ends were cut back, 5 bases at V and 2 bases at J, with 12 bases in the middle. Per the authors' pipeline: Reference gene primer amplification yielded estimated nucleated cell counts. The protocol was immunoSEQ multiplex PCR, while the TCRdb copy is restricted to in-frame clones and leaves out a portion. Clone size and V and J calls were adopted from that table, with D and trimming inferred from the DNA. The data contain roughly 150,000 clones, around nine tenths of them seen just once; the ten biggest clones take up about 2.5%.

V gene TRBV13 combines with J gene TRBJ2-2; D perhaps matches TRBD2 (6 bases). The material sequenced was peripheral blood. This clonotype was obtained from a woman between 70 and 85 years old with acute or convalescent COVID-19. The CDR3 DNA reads TGTGCCAGCAGCCTTGGGGGGATAAACACCGGGGAGCTGTTTTTT. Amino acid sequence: CASSLGGINTGELFF.